What follows is one T cell receptor (beta chain) and its context. Its target is not known. CD4+ T cells specific for antigen were expanded with viral peptide pools by the ViraFEST assay before sequencing. Investigators separated out CD4+ T cells once less than 11 days of culture had passed. Half the medium was replaced with IL-2 medium on days 3 and 7. Sequencing was performed with immunoSEQ multiplex PCR; in TCRdb, only in-frame clones are kept and a portion is missing. Among about 20,000 clones listed, about 71% were seen once. The J segment lost 1 base and the V segment lost 4 bases, leaving 6 bases of the junction unmatched. Germline CDR1 LNHDA, CDR2 SQIVND (reference sequence). The CDR3 runs 16 residues. This sample is drawn from a study of vaccination effects on CD4 cells after COVID-19. For the study at large: Two doses of BNT162b2 or mRNA-1273 vaccine were administered to participants. Study outcomes and limitations: Researchers report that only 1 of 255 vaccine-induced clones in healthy vaccinees cross-reacted with common cold coronaviruses.

Sequencing was performed on CD4+ T cells from PBMCs cultured with HCoV-229E spike peptides, taken before COVID-19 vaccination. V gene TRBV19 combines with J gene TRBJ2-7; TRBD1 matches 11 bases. The receptor was isolated from a human donor who received a COVID-19 vaccine. The CDR3 DNA follows: TGTGCCAGTAGTACATCTGGGACAGGGGGGTCCTACGAGCAGTACTTC. Encoded protein: CASSTSGTGGSYEQYF. Full variable domain (remainder filled in from reference TRBV19 and TRBJ2-7): DGGITQSPKYLFRKEGQNVTLSCEQNLNHDAMYWYRQDPGQGLRLIYYSQIVNDFQKGDIAEGYSVSREKKESFPLTVTSAQKNPTAFYLCASSTSGTGGSYEQYFGPGTRLTVT.